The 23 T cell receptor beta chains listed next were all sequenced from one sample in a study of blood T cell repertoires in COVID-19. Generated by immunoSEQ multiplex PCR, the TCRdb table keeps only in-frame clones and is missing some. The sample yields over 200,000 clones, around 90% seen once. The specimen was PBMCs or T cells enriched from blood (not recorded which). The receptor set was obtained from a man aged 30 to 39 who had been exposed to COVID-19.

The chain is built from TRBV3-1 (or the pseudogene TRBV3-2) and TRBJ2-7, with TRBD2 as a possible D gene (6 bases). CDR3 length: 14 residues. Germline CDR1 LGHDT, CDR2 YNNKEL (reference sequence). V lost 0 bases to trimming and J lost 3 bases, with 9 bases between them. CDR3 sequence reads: CASSQDVGSYEQYF. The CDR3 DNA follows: TGTGCCAGCAGCCAAGACGTCGGGAGCTACGAGCAGTACTTC.

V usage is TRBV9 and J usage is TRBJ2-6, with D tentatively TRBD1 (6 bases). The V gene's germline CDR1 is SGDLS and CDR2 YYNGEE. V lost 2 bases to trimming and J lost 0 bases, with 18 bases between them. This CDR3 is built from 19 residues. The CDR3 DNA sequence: TGTGCCAGCAGCGTCCGACCATCTACAGGGAGCTCTGGGGCCAACGTCCTGACTTTC. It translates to CASSVRPSTGSSGANVLTF.

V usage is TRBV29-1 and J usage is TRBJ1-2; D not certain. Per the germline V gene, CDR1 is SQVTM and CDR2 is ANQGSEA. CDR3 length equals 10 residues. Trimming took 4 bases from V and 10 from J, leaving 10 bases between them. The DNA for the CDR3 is TGCAGCGTTGCGGAGTCCTTCTACACCTTC. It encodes CSVAESFYTF.

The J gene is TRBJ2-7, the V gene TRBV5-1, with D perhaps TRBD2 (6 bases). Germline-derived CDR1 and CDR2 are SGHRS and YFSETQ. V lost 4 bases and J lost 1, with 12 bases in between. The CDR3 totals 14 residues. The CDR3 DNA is TGCGCCAGCAGCCCCACTAGCCAATCCTACGAGCAGTACTTC. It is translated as CASSPTSQSYEQYF.

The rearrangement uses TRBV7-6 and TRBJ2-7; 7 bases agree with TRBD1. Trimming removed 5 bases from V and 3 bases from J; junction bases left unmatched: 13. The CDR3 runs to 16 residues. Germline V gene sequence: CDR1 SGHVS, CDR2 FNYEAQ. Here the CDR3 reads CASSAETGKGDYEQYF. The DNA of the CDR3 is TGTGCCAGCAGCGCCGAGACAGGGAAGGGAGACTACGAGCAGTACTTC.

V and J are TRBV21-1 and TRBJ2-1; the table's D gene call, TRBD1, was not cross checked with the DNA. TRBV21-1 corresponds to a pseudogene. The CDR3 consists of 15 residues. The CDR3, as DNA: TGTGCCAGCAACTTTAACAGGGAATCCGGCAATGAGCAGTTCTTC. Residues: CASNFNRESGNEQFF.

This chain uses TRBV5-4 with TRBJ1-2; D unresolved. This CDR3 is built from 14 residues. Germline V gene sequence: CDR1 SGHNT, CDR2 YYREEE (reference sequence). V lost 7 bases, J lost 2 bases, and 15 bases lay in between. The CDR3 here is CASRIQGGNYGYTF. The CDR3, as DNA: TGTGCCAGCCGAATTCAAGGCGGGAACTATGGCTACACCTTC.

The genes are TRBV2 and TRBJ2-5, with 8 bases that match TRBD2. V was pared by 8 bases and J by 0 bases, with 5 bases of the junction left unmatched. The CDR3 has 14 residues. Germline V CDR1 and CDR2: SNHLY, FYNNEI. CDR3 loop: CASAPAGDQETQYF. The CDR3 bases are TGTGCCAGCGCCCCAGCGGGGGACCAAGAGACCCAGTACTTC.

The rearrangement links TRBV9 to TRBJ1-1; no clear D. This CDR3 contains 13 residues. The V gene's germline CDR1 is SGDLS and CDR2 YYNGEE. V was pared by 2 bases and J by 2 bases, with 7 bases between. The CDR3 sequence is CASSVGENTEAFF. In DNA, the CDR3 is TGTGCCAGCAGCGTGGGAGAAAACACTGAAGCTTTCTTT.

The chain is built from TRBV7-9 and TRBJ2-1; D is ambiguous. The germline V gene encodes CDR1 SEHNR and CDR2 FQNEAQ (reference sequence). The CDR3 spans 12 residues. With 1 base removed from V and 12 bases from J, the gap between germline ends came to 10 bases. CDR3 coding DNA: TGTGCCAGCAGCTTAGACGGGTTTCTGCAGTTCTTC. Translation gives CASSLDGFLQFF.

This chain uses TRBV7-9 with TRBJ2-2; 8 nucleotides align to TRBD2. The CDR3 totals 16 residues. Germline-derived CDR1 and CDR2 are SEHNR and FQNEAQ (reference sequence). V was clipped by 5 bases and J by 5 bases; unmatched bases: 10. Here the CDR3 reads CASSPRGARPTGELFF. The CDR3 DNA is TGTGCCAGCAGCCCGCGGGGGGCCCGGCCAACCGGGGAGCTGTTTTTT.

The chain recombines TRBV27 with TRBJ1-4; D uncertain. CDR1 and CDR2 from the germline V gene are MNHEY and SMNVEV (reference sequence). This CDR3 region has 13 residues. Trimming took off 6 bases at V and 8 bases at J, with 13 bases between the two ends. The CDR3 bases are TGTGCCAGCAGGGGTGGGGAGGTAGAAAAACTGTTTTTT. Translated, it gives CASRGGEVEKLFF. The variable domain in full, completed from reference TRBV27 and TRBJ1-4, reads EAQVTQNPRYLITVTGKKLTVTCSQNMNHEYMSWYRQDPGLGLRQIYYSMNVEVTDKGDVPEGYKVSRKEKRNFPLILESPSPNQTSLYFCASRGGEVEKLFFGSGTQLSVL.

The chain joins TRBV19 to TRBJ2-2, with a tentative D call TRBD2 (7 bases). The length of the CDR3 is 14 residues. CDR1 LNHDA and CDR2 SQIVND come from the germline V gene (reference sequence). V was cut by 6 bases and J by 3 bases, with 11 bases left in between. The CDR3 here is CASRGGGYTGELFF. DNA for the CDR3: TGTGCCAGTAGGGGAGGGGGATACACCGGGGAGCTGTTTTTT.

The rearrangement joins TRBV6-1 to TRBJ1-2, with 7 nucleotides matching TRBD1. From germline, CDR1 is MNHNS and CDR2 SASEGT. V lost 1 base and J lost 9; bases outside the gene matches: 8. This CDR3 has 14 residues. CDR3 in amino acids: CASSEDPGGRSYTF. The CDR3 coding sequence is TGTGCCAGCAGTGAAGACCCAGGGGGAAGGAGCTACACCTTC.

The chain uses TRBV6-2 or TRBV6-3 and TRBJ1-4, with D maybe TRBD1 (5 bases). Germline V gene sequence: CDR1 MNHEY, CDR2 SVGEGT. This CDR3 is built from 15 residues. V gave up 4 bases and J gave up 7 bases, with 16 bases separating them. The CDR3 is CASSSLDKLGEKLFF. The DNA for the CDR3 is TGTGCCAGCAGTTCCCTGGACAAGTTGGGTGAAAAACTGTTTTTT.

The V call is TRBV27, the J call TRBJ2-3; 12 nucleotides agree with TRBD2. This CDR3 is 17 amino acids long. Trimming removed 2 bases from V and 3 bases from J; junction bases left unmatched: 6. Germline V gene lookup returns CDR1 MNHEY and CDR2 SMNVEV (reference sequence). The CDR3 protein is CASSLRASGGGTDTQYF. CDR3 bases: TGTGCCAGCAGTTTAAGAGCTAGCGGGGGGGGGACAGATACGCAGTATTTT.

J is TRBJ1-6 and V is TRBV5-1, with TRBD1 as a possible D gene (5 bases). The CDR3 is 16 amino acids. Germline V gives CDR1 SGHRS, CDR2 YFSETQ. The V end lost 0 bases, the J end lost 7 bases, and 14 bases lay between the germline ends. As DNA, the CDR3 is TGCGCCAGCAGCTTGGAGGGGAGGCAAACAAATTCACCCCTCCACTTT. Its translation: CASSLEGRQTNSPLHF.

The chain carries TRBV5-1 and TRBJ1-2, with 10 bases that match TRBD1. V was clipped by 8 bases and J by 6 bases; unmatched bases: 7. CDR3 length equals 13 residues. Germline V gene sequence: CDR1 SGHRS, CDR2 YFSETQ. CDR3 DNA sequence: TGCGCCAGTGGGACCGGGACAGGGGATGGCTACACCTTC. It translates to CASGTGTGDGYTF.

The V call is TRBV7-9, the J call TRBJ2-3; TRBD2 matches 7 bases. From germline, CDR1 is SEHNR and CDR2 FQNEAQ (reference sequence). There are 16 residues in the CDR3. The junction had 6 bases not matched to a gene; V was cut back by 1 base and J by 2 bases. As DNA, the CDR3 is TGTGCCAGCAGCTTAGGGTCTAGCGGATACACAGATACGCAGTATTTT. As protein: CASSLGSSGYTDTQYF. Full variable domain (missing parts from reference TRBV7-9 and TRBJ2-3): DTGVSQNPRHKITKRGQNVTFRCDPISEHNRLYWYRQTLGQGPEFLTYFQNEAQLEKSRLLSDRFSAERPKGSFSTLEIQRTEQGDSAMYLCASSLGSSGYTDTQYFGPGTRLTVL.

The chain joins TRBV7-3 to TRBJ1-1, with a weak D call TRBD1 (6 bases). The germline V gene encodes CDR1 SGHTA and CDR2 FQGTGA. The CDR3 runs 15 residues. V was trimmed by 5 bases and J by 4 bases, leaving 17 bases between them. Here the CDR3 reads CASSPRAGASTEAFF. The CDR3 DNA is TGTGCCAGCAGCCCGAGGGCAGGGGCGAGCACTGAAGCTTTCTTT.

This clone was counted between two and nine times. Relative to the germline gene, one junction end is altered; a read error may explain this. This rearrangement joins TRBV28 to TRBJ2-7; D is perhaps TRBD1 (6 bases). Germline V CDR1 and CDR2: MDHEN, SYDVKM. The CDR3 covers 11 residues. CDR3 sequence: CASSPGQKVHF. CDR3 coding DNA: TGTGCCAGCAGCCCTGGACAGAAAGTCCACTTC.

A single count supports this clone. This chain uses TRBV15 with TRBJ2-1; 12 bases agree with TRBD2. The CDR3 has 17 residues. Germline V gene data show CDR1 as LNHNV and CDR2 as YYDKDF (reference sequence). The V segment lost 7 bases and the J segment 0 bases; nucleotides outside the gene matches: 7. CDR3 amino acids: CATTSTSGGSSYNEQFF. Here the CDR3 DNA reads TGTGCCACCACTTCGACTAGCGGGGGATCCTCCTACAATGAGCAGTTCTTC.

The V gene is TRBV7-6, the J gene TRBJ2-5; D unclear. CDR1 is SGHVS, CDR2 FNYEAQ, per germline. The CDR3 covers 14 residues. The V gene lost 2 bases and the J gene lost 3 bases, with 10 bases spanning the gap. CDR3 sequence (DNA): TGTGCCAGCAGCTTAAGTTACGGAGAAGAGACCCAGTACTTC. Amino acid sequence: CASSLSYGEETQYF. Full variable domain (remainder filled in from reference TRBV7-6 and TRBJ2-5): GAGVSQSPRYKVTKRGQDVALRCDPISGHVSLYWYRQALGQGPEFLTYFNYEAQQDKSGLPNDRFSAERPEGSISTLTIQRTEQRDSAMYRCASSLSYGEETQYFGPGTRLLVL.